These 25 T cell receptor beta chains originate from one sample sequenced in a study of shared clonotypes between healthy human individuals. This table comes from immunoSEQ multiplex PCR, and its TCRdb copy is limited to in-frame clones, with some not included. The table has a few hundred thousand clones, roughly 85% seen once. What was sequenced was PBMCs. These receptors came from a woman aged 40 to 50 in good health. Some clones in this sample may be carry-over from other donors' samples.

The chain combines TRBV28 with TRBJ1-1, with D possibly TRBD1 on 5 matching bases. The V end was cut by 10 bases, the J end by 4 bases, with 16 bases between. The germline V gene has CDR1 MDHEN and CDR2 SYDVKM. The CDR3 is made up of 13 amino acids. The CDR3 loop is CATSPPGGTEAFF. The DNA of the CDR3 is TGTGCCACTTCCCCCCCGGGGGGCACTGAAGCTTTCTTT.

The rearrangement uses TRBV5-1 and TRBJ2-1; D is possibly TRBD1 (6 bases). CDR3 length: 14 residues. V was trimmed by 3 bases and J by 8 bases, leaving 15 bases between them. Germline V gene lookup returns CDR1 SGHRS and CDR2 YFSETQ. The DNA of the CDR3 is TGCGCCAGCAGCTGGGGGCCAAGCGAGGATGAGCAGTTCTTC. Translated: CASSWGPSEDEQFF.

In DNA form, the CDR3 reads TGTGCCAGCAGCCCAGGGACAGGGCCTAATGAAAAACTGTTTTTT. Translation: CASSPGTGPNEKLFF. The J gene is TRBJ1-4, the V gene TRBV9; 9 bases line up with TRBD1. CDR1 and CDR2 from the germline V gene are SGDLS and YYNGEE. This CDR3 comprises 15 residues. Trimming took 4 bases from V and 3 from J; bases not matched to a gene: 4.

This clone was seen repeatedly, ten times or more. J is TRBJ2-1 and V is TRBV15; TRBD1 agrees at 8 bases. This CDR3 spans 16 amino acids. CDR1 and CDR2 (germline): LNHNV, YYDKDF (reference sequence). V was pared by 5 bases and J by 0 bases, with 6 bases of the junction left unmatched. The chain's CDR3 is CATSHPTGDSYNEQFF. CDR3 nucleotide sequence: TGTGCCACCAGCCACCCGACAGGGGACTCCTACAATGAGCAGTTCTTC.

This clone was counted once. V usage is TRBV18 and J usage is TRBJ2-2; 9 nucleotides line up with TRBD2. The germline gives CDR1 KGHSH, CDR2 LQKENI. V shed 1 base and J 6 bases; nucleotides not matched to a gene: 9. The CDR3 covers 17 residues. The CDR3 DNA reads TGTGCCAGCTCACCACTTATGCTTAGCGGGAGCCCCGGGGAGCTGTTTTTT. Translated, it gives CASSPLMLSGSPGELFF.

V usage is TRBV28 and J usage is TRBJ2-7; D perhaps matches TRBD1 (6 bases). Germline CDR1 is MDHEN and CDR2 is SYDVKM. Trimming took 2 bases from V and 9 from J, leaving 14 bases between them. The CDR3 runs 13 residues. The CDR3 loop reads CASSLMDTQGQYF. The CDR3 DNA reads TGTGCCAGCAGTTTAATGGACACACAGGGGCAGTACTTC.

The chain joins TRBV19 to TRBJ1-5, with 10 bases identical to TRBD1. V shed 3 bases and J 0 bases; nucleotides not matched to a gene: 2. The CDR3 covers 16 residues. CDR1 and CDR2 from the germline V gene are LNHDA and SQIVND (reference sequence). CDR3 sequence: CASSIDRGLSNQPQHF. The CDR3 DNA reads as TGTGCCAGTAGTATCGACAGGGGGCTTAGCAATCAGCCCCAGCATTTT.

The CDR3 nucleotides are TGCGCCAGCAGCTTGGAGGCGTTAAGTGGCGCAGATACGCAGTATTTT. Translation gives CASSLEALSGADTQYF. The rearrangement uses TRBV5-1 and TRBJ2-3; D uncertain. Germline V lookup: CDR1 SGHRS, CDR2 YFSETQ. This CDR3 contains 16 residues. V lost 0 bases, J lost 4 bases, and 15 bases lay in between. Full variable domain (rest looked up from reference TRBV5-1 and TRBJ2-3): KAGVTQTPRYLIKTRGQQVTLSCSPISGHRSVSWYQQTPGQGLQFLFEYFSETQRNKGNFPGRFSGRQFSNSRSEMNVSTLELGDSALYLCASSLEALSGADTQYFGPGTRLTVL.

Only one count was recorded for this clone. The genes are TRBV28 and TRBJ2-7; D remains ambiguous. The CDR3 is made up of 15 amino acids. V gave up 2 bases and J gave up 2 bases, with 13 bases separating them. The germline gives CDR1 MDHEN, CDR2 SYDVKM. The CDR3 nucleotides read TGTGCCAGCAGTTTAGGACCCCTCTTTGCCTACGAGCAGTACTTC. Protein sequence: CASSLGPLFAYEQYF.

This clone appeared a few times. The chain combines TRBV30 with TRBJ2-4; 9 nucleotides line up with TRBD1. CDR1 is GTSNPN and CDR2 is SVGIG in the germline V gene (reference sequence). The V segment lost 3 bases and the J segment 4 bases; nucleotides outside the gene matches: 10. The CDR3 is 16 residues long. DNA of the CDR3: TGTGCCTGGAGAAGGGCAGACAGGGGGTTTAAAAACATTCAGTACTTC. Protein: CAWRRADRGFKNIQYF.

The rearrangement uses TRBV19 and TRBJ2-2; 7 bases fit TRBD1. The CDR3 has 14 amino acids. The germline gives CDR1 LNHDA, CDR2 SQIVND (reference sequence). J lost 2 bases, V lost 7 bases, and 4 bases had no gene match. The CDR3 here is CASNNRGNTGELFF. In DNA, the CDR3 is TGTGCCAGTAATAACAGGGGTAACACCGGGGAGCTGTTTTTT.

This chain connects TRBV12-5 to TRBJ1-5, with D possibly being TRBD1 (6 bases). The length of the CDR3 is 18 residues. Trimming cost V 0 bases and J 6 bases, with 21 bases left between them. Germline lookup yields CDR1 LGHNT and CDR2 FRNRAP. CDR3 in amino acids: CASGLVTALDSNLQPQHF. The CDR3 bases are TGTGCTAGTGGTTTGGTAACCGCATTGGACAGTAACCTTCAGCCCCAGCATTTT.

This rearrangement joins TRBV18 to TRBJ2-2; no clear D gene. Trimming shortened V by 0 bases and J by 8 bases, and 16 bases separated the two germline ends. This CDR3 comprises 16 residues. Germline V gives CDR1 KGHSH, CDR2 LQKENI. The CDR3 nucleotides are TGTGCCAGCTCACCACCGAGCACGGGTCATATTGGGGAGCTGTTTTTT. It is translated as CASSPPSTGHIGELFF.

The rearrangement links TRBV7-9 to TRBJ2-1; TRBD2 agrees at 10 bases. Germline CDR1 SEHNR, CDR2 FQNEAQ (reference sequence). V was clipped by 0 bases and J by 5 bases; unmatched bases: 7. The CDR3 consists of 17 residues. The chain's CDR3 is CASSLAETSGHHNEQFF. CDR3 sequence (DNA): TGTGCCAGCAGCTTAGCGGAGACTAGCGGGCACCACAATGAGCAGTTCTTC.

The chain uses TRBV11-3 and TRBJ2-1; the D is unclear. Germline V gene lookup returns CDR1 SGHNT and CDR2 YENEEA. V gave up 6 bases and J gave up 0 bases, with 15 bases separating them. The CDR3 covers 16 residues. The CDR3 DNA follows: TGTGCCAGCAGTCTCAACTACTGGGGCTCCTACAATGAGCAGTTCTTC. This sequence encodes CASSLNYWGSYNEQFF.

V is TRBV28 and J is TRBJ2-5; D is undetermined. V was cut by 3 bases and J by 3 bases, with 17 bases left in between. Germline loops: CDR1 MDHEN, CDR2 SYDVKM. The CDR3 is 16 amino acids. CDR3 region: CASSFRAGSVKETQYF. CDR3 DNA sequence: TGTGCCAGCAGTTTTCGGGCAGGATCGGTCAAAGAGACCCAGTACTTC.

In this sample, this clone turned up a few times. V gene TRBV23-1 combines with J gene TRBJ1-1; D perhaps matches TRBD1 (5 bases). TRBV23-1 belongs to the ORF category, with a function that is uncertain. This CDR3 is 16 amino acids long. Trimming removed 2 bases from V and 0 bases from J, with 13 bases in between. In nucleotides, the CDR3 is TGCGCCAGCAGTCAACTCAACAGGAAATTGAACACTGAAGCTTTCTTT. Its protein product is CASSQLNRKLNTEAFF.

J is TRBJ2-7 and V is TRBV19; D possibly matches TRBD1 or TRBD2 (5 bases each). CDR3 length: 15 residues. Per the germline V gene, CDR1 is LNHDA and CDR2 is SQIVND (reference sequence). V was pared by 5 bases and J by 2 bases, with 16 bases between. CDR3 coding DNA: TGTGCCAGTAGTCCCGGGACCCACGACCCCTACGAGCAGTACTTC. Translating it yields CASSPGTHDPYEQYF.

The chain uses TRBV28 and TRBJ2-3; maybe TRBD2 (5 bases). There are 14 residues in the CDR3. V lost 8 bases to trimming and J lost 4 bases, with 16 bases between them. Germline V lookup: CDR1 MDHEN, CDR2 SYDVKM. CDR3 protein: CASSLRGWADTQYF. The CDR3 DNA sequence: TGTGCCAGCTCTTTGCGAGGGTGGGCAGATACGCAGTATTTT.

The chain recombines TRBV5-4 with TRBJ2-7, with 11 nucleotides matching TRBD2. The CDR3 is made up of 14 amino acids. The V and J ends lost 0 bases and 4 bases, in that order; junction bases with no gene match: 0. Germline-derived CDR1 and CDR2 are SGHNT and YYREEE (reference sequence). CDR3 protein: CASSLGTSGYEQYF. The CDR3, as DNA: TGTGCCAGCAGCTTGGGGACTAGCGGGTACGAGCAGTACTTC.

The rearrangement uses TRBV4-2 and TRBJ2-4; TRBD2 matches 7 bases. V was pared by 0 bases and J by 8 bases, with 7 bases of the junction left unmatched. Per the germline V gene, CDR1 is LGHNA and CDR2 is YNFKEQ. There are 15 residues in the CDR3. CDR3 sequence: CASSQDLNSGYIQYF. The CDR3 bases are TGTGCCAGCAGCCAAGATTTGAATAGCGGGTACATTCAGTACTTC.

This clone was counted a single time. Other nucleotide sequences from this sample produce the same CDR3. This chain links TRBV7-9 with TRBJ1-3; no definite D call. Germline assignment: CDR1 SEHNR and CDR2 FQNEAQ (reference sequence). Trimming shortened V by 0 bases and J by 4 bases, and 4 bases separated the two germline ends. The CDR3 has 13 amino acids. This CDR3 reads CASSLAGGNTIYF. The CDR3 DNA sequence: TGTGCCAGCAGCTTAGCGGGCGGAAACACCATATATTTT.

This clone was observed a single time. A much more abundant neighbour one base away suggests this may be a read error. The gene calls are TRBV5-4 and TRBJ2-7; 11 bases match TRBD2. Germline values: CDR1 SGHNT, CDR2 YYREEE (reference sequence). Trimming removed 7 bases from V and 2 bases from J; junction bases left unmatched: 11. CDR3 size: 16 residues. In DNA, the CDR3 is TGTGCCAGCGGCCCGGGCGGGACTAGCGGTACCTACGAGCAGTACTTC. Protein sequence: CASGPGGTSGTYEQYF.

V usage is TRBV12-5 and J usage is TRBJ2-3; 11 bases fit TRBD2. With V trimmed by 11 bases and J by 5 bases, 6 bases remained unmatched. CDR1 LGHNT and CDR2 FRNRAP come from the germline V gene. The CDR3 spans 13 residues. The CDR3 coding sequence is TGTGCTTCGCTAGCGGGAGGTCAAGATACGCAGTATTTT. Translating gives CASLAGGQDTQYF.

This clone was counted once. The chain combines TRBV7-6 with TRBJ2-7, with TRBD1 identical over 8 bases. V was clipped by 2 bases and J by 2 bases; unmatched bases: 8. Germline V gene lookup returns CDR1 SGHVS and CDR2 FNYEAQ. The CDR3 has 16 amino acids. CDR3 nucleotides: TGTGCCAGCAGCTTATCTTGGGGACAGGTTACCTACGAGCAGTACTTC. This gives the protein CASSLSWGQVTYEQYF.